Sequencing of this TCR beta chain was carried out in a study of shared clonotypes between healthy human individuals. Study at large: The study enrolled a couple of women and three men aged 18 to 49. Each donor's CD8 memory used one plate, CD8 naive two, each CD4 subset three. The study's findings and limits: Read depth was anticipated to influence clonotype sharing among donors. Among non-shared clonotypes, generation probabilities were lower than among those shared by all four donors.

Germline assignment: CDR1 GTSNPN and CDR2 SVGIG (reference sequence). Losses at the gene ends were 2 bases for V and 4 bases for J; bases not matched to a gene: 8. The CDR3 totals 15 residues. The sample holds one count of this clone. Its antigen is unidentified. Only in-frame clones appear in the TCRdb table, and some are missing; sequencing was by immunoSEQ multiplex PCR. The repertoire includes about 380,000 clones, approximately 97% of them detected once, and 0.32% sits in the top ten. The chain carries TRBV30 and TRBJ1-2; 9 bases align to TRBD1. The clonotype comes from a man between 25 and 39 years old in good health. Sequencing input: memory CD8+ T cells sorted from blood. As to subset: CD45RO+ cells pooled with CCR7-negative TemRA cells. The CDR3 DNA reads TGTGCCTGGAGTCCAGGACAGGGGACTCTCTATGGCTACACCTTC. Translation: CAWSPGQGTLYGYTF.